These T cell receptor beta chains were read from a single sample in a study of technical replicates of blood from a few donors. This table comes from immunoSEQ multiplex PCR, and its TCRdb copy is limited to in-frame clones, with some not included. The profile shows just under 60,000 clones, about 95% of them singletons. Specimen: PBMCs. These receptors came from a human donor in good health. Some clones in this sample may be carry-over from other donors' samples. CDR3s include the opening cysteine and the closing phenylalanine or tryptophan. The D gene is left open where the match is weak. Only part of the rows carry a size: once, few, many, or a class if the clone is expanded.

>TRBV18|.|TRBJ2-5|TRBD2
TGTGCCAGCTCACCACCAGGTCTAGCGGGGCTGGAGACCCAGTACTTC
CASSPPGLAGLETQYF
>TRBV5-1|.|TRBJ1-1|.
TGCGCCAGCAGCTCTGGAGGGCGGTTGAACACTGAAGCTTTCTTT
CASSSGGRLNTEAFF
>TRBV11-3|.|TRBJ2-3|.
TGTGCCAGCAGCGCGGACAAAACGCAGTATTTT
CASSADKTQYF
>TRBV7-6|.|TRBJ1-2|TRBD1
TGTGCCAGCGCTTCCGGGACAGAAAACTATGGCTACACCTTC
CASASGTENYGYTF
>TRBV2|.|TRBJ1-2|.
TGTGCCAGCAGTGAACACGCGGGGGGCATCTATGGCTACACCTTC
CASSEHAGGIYGYTF
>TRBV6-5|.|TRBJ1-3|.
TGTGCCAGCGGGGCAGCGGGCGGAAACACCATATATTTT
CASGAAGGNTIYF
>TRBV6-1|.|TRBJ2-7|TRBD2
TGTGCCAGCAGTGAGCGACTAGCGGCACCCTACGAGCAGTACTTC
CASSERLAAPYEQYF
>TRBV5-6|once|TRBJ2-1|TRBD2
TGTGCCAGCAGCTCTACGGCGGGGGGGGAGCAGTTCTTC
CASSSTAGGEQFF
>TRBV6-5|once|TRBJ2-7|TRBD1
TGTGCCAGCAGTTACGCCGGGACAGGGGGCTACGAGCAGTACTTC
CASSYAGTGGYEQYF
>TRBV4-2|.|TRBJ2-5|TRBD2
TGTGCCAGCAGCCCCGGGACTAGCGGGGGGGGACAAGAGACCCAGTACTTC
CASSPGTSGGGQETQYF
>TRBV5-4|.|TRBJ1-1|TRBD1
TGTGCCAGCGCCTTTGTGGGGACAGGGACCGCTGAAGCTTTCTTT
CASAFVGTGTAEAFF
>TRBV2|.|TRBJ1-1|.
TGTGCCAGCAGTGAAGGCCCCATGAGAAGGAACACTGAAGCTTTCTTT
CASSEGPMRRNTEAFF
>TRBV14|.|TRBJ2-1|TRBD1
TGTGCCAGCAGCCTTCGACAGGGGGGAAACAATGAGCAGTTCTTC
CASSLRQGGNNEQFF
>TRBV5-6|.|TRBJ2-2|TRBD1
TGTGCCAGCAGAGGACAGGGCCGAGATTACTCCGGGGAGCTGTTTTTT
CASRGQGRDYSGELFF
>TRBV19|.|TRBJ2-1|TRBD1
TGTGCCAGTAGTATAAACCTGGACAGGGGGTTTTACGACAATGAGCAGTTCTTC
CASSINLDRGFYDNEQFF
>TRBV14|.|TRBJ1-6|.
TGTGCCAGCAGCCCGGTCGGGGGGGCGAGTTCACCCCTCCACTTT
CASSPVGGASSPLHF
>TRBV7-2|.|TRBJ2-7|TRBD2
TGTGCCAGCAGCTTAGCGGGAGGGACCCTCTACGAGCAGTACTTC
CASSLAGGTLYEQYF